This T cell receptor beta chain is drawn from a study of CD8 T cells in ankylosing spondylitis. MiXCR, applied by TCRdb to the 5' RACE reads, yields one record per CDR3 protein. The sample has approximately 100,000 distinct CDR3 sequences; under 30% are singletons. Germline V gene sequence: CDR1 MNHEY, CDR2 SMNVEV (reference sequence). V was trimmed by 6 bases and J by 4 bases, leaving 15 bases between them. CDR3 length equals 14 residues. Sequencing was carried out using synovial fluid, either unsorted or a sorted T cell fraction (not recorded which). The chain has TRBV27 and TRBJ1-2; D perhaps matches TRBD1 (6 bases). The TCR originated in a male donor with ankylosing spondylitis. The CDR3 loop is CASSLGGARYGYTF. CDR3 DNA sequence: TGTGCCAGCAGCCTCGGGGGGGCACGCTATGGCTACACCTTC.